This record covers a single T cell receptor (beta chain). Both 60 Vbeta primers and 13 Jbeta primers went into the PCR. Clones were read by immunoSEQ multiplex PCR, and TCRdb kept only the in-frame ones, dropping some. The table has 91,000 or so clones, more than 75% seen once. The data stem from a study of cytomegalovirus exposure and HLA in healthy donors. CDR1 SGHRS and CDR2 YFSETQ come from the germline V gene. The CDR3 runs to 14 residues. V dropped 4 bases and J dropped 8; count of bases not matched to a gene: 7. The clonotype originates from a man in his thirties or forties in good health and CMV-seropositive. The sequenced sample consisted of PBMCs. The rearrangement links TRBV5-1 to TRBJ1-2; TRBD1 agrees at 11 bases. The CDR3 nucleotides read TGCGCCAGCAGCAACGGACAGGGGGCGAGGGGCTACACCTTC. This codes for CASSNGQGARGYTF.